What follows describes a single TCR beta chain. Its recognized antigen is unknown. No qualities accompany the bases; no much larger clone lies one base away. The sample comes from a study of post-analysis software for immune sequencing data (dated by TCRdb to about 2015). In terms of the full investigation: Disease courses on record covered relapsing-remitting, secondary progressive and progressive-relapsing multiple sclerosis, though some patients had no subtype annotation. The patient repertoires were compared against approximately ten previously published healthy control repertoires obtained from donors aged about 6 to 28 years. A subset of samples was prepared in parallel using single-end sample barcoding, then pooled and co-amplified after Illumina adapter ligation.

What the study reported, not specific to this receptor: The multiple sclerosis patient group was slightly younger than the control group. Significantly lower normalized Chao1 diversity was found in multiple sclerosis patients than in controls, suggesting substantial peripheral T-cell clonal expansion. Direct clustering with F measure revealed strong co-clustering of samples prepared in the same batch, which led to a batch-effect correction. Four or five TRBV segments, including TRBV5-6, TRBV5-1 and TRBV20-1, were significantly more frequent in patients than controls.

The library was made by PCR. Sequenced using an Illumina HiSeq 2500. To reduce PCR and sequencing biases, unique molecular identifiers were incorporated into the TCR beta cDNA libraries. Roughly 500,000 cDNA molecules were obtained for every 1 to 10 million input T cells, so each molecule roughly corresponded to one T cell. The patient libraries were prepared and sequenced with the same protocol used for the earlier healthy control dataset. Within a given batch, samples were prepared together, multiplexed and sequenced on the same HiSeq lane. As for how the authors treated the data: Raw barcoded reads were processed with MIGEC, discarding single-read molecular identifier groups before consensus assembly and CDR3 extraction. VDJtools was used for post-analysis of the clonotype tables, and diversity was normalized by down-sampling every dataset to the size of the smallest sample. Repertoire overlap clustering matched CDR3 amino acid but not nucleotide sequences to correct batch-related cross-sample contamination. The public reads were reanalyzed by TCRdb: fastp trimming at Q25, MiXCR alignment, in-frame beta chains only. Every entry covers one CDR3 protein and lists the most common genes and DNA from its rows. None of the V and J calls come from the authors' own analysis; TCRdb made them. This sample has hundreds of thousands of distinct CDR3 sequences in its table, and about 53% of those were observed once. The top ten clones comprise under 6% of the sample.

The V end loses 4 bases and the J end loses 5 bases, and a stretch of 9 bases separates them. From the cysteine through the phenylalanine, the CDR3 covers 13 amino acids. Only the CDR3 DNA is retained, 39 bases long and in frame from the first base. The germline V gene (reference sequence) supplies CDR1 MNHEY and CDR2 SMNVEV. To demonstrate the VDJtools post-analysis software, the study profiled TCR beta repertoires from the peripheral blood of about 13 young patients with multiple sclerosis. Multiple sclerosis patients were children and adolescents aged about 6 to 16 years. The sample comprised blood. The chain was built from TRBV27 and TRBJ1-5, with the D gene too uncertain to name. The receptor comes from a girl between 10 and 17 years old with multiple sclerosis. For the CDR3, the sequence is CASSSSWDQPQHF. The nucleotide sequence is TGTGCCAGCAGTTCCTCGTGGGATCAGCCCCAGCATTTT.